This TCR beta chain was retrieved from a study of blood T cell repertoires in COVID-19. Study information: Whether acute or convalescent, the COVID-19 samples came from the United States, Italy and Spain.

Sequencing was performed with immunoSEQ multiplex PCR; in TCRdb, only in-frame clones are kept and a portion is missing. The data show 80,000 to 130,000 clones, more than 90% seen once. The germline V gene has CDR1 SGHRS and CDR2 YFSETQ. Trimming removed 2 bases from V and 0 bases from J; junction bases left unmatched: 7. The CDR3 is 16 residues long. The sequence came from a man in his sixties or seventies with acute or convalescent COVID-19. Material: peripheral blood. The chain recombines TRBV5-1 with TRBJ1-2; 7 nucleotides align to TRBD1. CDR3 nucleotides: TGCGCCAGCAGCTTAGTAGGGGGCACCACTAACTATGGCTACACCTTC. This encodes CASSLVGGTTNYGYTF.